Below, 27 T cell receptor beta chains from the same sample are listed, as sequenced in a study of cytomegalovirus exposure and HLA in healthy donors. In the PCR, 60 Vbeta and 13 Jbeta primers were used. The data were produced by immunoSEQ multiplex PCR, yet TCRdb's version contains in-frame clones alone and is incomplete. The sample consists of 150,000 to 170,000 clones, around 70% of them appearing once. The sequenced sample was PBMCs. Receptors originate from a man in his thirties or forties in good health and CMV-seronegative.

The chain combines TRBV25-1 with TRBJ1-2; TRBD1 matches 8 bases. The CDR3 has 12 amino acids. Losses at the gene ends were 4 bases for V and 5 bases for J; bases not matched to a gene: 0. The germline gives CDR1 MGHDK, CDR2 SYGVNS. The CDR3 DNA sequence: TGTGCCAGCAGTGGGACAGGGTATGGCTACACCTTC. Protein sequence: CASSGTGYGYTF.

This clone has only one observation. This rearrangement joins TRBV5-6 to TRBJ2-3, with unresolved D. Trimming took 0 bases from V and 1 from J, leaving 21 bases between them. Germline V gives CDR1 SGHDT, CDR2 YYEEEE. There are 19 residues in the CDR3. CDR3 sequence reads: CASSLVLGATGEGTDTQYF. In DNA, the CDR3 is TGTGCCAGCAGCTTGGTTCTTGGTGCTACGGGTGAGGGCACAGATACGCAGTATTTT.

The V call is TRBV14, the J call TRBJ2-5, with D unclear. Germline V gives CDR1 SGHDN, CDR2 FVKESK. CDR3 length equals 14 residues. Trimming removed 1 base at V and 7 bases at J, with 13 bases between. The CDR3 loop reads CASSQVNGPGTQYF. CDR3 bases: TGTGCCAGCAGCCAAGTAAACGGTCCGGGGACCCAGTACTTC.

The chain links TRBV19 to TRBJ1-2, with 9 bases lining up with TRBD1. The germline CDR1 and CDR2 sequences are LNHDA and SQIVND (reference sequence). This CDR3 comprises 13 residues. The V gene end was trimmed by 10 bases and the J gene end by 3 bases; junction bases not matched to a gene: 6. The CDR3 is CAKTGQGHYGYTF. The CDR3 DNA reads TGTGCCAAGACGGGACAGGGCCACTATGGCTACACCTTC.

V gene TRBV7-2 combines with J gene TRBJ1-5; D may be TRBD1 (5 bases). CDR3 length: 13 amino acids. Per germline, CDR1 SGHTA and CDR2 FQGNSA. The ends were cut back, 5 bases at V and 4 bases at J, with 9 bases in the middle. The CDR3 sequence is CASSPGGNQPQHF. In DNA, the CDR3 is TGTGCCAGCAGCCCGGGGGGGAATCAGCCCCAGCATTTT.

The gene calls are TRBV15 and TRBJ1-1, with D possibly matching TRBD1 (5 bases). Trimming pared 2 bases from V and 0 bases from J, leaving 10 bases between. This CDR3 has 15 residues. Germline assignment: CDR1 LNHNV and CDR2 YYDKDF (reference sequence). The DNA for the CDR3 is TGTGCCACCAGCAGATCTCAGGGTATGAACACTGAAGCTTTCTTT. Its translation: CATSRSQGMNTEAFF.

This rearrangement joins TRBV5-1 to TRBJ1-4; possibly TRBD1 for D (5 bases). This CDR3 has 14 residues. Per the germline V gene, CDR1 is SGHRS and CDR2 is YFSETQ. V lost 0 bases and J 4 bases, leaving 7 bases between the germline ends. This CDR3 reads CASSLEGINEKLFF. The DNA of the CDR3 is TGCGCCAGCAGCTTGGAGGGGATTAATGAAAAACTGTTTTTT. The entire variable domain, with the rest obtained from reference TRBV5-1 and TRBJ1-4, is as follows: KAGVTQTPRYLIKTRGQQVTLSCSPISGHRSVSWYQQTPGQGLQFLFEYFSETQRNKGNFPGRFSGRQFSNSRSEMNVSTLELGDSALYLCASSLEGINEKLFFGSGTQLSVL.

The rearrangement links TRBV7-6 to TRBJ2-7; a possible D gene is TRBD2 (5 bases). The CDR3 sequence is 13 residues long. CDR1 and CDR2 (germline): SGHVS, FNYEAQ. Trimming removed 1 base at V and 7 bases at J, with 11 bases between. The CDR3 DNA reads TGTGCCAGCAGCTTAGATCCGCGGGCAGAGCAGTACTTC. Its translation: CASSLDPRAEQYF.

This clone has just a few counts. The V call is TRBV4-1, the J call TRBJ1-1; D call uncertain. V was pared by 5 bases and J by 0 bases, with 16 bases between. This CDR3 has 16 amino acids. Per germline, CDR1 MGHRA and CDR2 YSYEKL. CDR3 coding DNA: TGCGCCAGCAGCACCCCACCCCGCAGAATGAACACTGAAGCTTTCTTT. It translates to CASSTPPRRMNTEAFF.

CDR3 DNA sequence: TGCACCCGAGACAGTTCGACTGAAGCTTTCTTT. Protein: CTRDSSTEAFF. The V and J genes are TRBV20-1 and TRBJ1-1, with a tentative D call TRBD1 (5 bases). Germline V CDR1 and CDR2: DFQATT, SNEGSKA (reference sequence). The CDR3 is 11 amino acids.

The chain recombines TRBV5-1 with TRBJ2-3; tentative D call: TRBD2 (5 bases). The CDR3 extends over 15 amino acids. Trimming removed 5 bases from V and 2 bases from J, with 15 bases in between. The germline gives CDR1 SGHRS, CDR2 YFSETQ. CDR3 region: CASRPLATVTDTQYF. The CDR3 region has the DNA TGCGCCAGCAGACCCCTAGCAACAGTCACAGATACGCAGTATTTT.

The chain is built from TRBV6-1 and TRBJ1-2; D is unclear. Looked up from germline, CDR1 is MNHNS and CDR2 is SASEGT. The CDR3 length is 16 residues. Trimming removed 2 bases from V and 5 bases from J, with 18 bases in between. The CDR3 sequence is CASSERVSGRTYGYTF. CDR3 DNA sequence: TGTGCCAGCAGTGAAAGGGTGTCAGGCAGGACTTATGGCTACACCTTC.

This clone showed up just a few times. The chain recombines TRBV7-3 with TRBJ2-7; 7 nucleotides align to TRBD2. The V gene end was trimmed by 1 base and the J gene end by 6 bases; junction bases not matched to a gene: 3. There are 13 residues in the CDR3. The germline CDR1 and CDR2 sequences are SGHTA and FQGTGA. CDR3 region: CASSLISGGEQYF. The DNA of the CDR3 is TGTGCCAGCAGCTTAATCTCGGGGGGCGAGCAGTACTTC.

With regard to this clone: At one boundary the junction diverges from the germline segment, which might be a read error. V and J are TRBV5-6 and TRBJ1-2, with 8 bases matching TRBD1. The germline gives CDR1 SGHDT, CDR2 YYEEEE. The CDR3 runs 15 residues. The CDR3 bases are TGTGCCAGCAGCCCGACAGGGGCCCTCGACTATGGCTACCCCTTC. Translated, it gives CASSPTGALDYGYPF. Supplemented by reference TRBV5-6 and TRBJ1-2, the full variable domain reads DAGVTQSPTHLIKTRGQQVTLRCSPKSGHDTVSWYQQALGQGPQFIFQYYEEEERQRGNFPDRFSGHQFPNYSSELNVNALLLGDSALYLCASSPTGALDYGYPFGSGTRLTVV.

The chain is built from TRBV19 and TRBJ1-1, with D unresolved. Trimming left V 1 base short and J 1 base short, with 10 bases between. Germline loops: CDR1 LNHDA, CDR2 SQIVND (reference sequence). The CDR3 totals 15 residues. The CDR3 is CASSIVWEENTEAFF. CDR3 DNA: TGTGCCAGTAGTATAGTCTGGGAGGAGAACACTGAAGCTTTCTTT.

This rearrangement joins TRBV6-1 to TRBJ1-5, with a possible D match to TRBD1 (6 bases). Trimming stripped 6 bases from V and 7 bases from J, with 13 bases between. Germline V gene lookup returns CDR1 MNHNS and CDR2 SASEGT. The CDR3 contains 13 residues. CDR3: CASSPFTGQPQHF. CDR3 bases: TGTGCCAGCAGCCCCTTTACAGGGCAGCCCCAGCATTTT.

The V call is TRBV5-5, the J call TRBJ2-3; 9 bases line up with TRBD2. Germline loops: CDR1 SGHKS, CDR2 YYEKEE (reference sequence). The CDR3 has 13 residues. The V segment lost 4 bases and the J segment 6 bases; nucleotides outside the gene matches: 3. CDR3 sequence reads: CASSPGTSDTQYF. The DNA for the CDR3 is TGTGCCAGCAGCCCGGGGACTAGCGATACGCAGTATTTT.

V and J are TRBV9 and TRBJ2-7, with D possibly TRBD1 on 8 matching bases. Trimming removed 0 bases at V and 4 bases at J, with 14 bases between. CDR3 length: 15 amino acids. In germline, CDR1 is SGDLS, CDR2 YYNGEE. The CDR3 here is CASSVGDRGGYEQYF. The CDR3 DNA sequence: TGTGCCAGCAGCGTAGGCGACAGGGGAGGGTACGAGCAGTACTTC.

V gene TRBV7-6 combines with J gene TRBJ2-7; 10 bases are shared with TRBD1. The V gene end was trimmed by 5 bases and the J gene end by 5 bases; junction bases not matched to a gene: 3. Germline V lookup: CDR1 SGHVS, CDR2 FNYEAQ. The CDR3 runs to 13 residues. The CDR3 DNA is TGTGCCAGCAGCCGGGACAGGGGCAACGAGCAGTACTTC. Its protein is CASSRDRGNEQYF.

The genes are TRBV7-8 and TRBJ2-7, with TRBD1 matching 11 bases. Germline V CDR1 and CDR2: SGHVS, FQNEAQ. The CDR3 covers 16 residues. V trimming: 5 bases; J trimming: 1 base; junction bases outside the gene matches: 7. The CDR3 bases are TGTGCCAGCAGCCTCCCGGGACAGGGGGTTTCCTACGAGCAGTACTTC. It translates to CASSLPGQGVSYEQYF.

The chain carries TRBV5-5 and TRBJ2-7; weak D call: TRBD1 (6 bases). Germline-derived CDR1 and CDR2 are SGHKS and YYEKEE (reference sequence). CDR3 size: 13 residues. V was cut by 4 bases and J by 4 bases, with 12 bases left in between. CDR3 amino acids: CASSVQGKYEQYF. CDR3 bases: TGTGCCAGCAGCGTTCAGGGGAAGTACGAGCAGTACTTC.

The chain uses TRBV7-6 and TRBJ2-5, with 9 bases matching TRBD2. V lost 5 bases, J lost 3 bases, and 10 bases stayed unmatched. This CDR3 is built from 16 residues. Germline V gives CDR1 SGHVS, CDR2 FNYEAQ. The CDR3 spells CASSEARTSAKETQYF. The CDR3 DNA is TGTGCCAGCAGCGAAGCGCGGACTAGCGCCAAAGAGACCCAGTACTTC.

With regard to this clone: One end of the junction varies from germline; a read error may be responsible. The V call is TRBV5-1, the J call TRBJ1-1; 9 nucleotides match TRBD1. This CDR3 is built from 15 residues. Germline values: CDR1 SGHRS, CDR2 YFSETQ. This CDR3 is CASSPSGQGGTEALF. The DNA of the CDR3 is TGCGCCAGCAGCCCTTCGGGACAGGGAGGTACTGAAGCTCTCTTT.

The genes are TRBV19 and TRBJ2-1, with D maybe TRBD2 (6 bases). Trimming left V 5 bases short and J 4 bases short, with 18 bases between. Germline assignment: CDR1 LNHDA and CDR2 SQIVND (reference sequence). The CDR3 is 16 residues long. CDR3: CASSSNRDSVYNEQFF. For the CDR3, the DNA is TGTGCCAGTAGTTCCAATCGGGACTCTGTATACAATGAGCAGTTCTTC.

The chain couples TRBV15 to TRBJ1-5, with TRBD1 as a possible D gene (6 bases). The CDR3 consists of 14 residues. Germline V gene data show CDR1 as LNHNV and CDR2 as YYDKDF (reference sequence). V was trimmed by 2 bases and J by 3 bases, leaving 8 bases between them. CDR3 sequence: CATSRQGSNQPQHF. DNA of the CDR3: TGTGCCACCAGCAGACAGGGGTCCAATCAGCCCCAGCATTTT.

V is TRBV6-5 and J is TRBJ2-7; the D is unclear. The germline CDR1 and CDR2 sequences are MNHEY and SVGAGI. This CDR3 is 13 amino acids long. With 2 bases removed from V and 3 bases from J, the gap between germline ends came to 8 bases. CDR3 in amino acids: CASSYGQYYEQYF. The CDR3 nucleotides read TGTGCCAGCAGTTACGGCCAGTACTACGAGCAGTACTTC.

J is TRBJ2-1 and V is TRBV19; a possible D gene is TRBD1 (5 bases). The CDR3 runs 15 residues. V dropped 4 bases and J dropped 5 bases, with 15 bases sitting between them. Germline V gene sequence: CDR1 LNHDA, CDR2 SQIVND (reference sequence). CDR3 sequence: CASSTVRTPNNEQFF. The CDR3 region has the DNA TGTGCCAGTAGTACGGTCAGGACACCAAACAATGAGCAGTTCTTC. The entire variable domain, with the rest obtained from reference TRBV19 and TRBJ2-1, is as follows: DGGITQSPKYLFRKEGQNVTLSCEQNLNHDAMYWYRQDPGQGLRLIYYSQIVNDFQKGDIAEGYSVSREKKESFPLTVTSAQKNPTAFYLCASSTVRTPNNEQFFGPGTRLTVL.